Listed below are T cell receptor beta chains from one sample, sequenced in a study of cytotoxic CD8 clonotypes in ibrutinib-treated CLL. Produced via immunoSEQ multiplex PCR; TCRdb's table is partial and in-frame only. The sample has about 310,000 clones, around four fifths seen once; the top ten hold 5.5% to 8%. The sample consisted of PBMCs, taken before ibrutinib treatment. The receptors come from a human donor with chronic lymphocytic leukemia. Each CDR3 is given with its conserved first and last residue. Each record gives: clone size, D gene, J gene, V gene, CDR3 protein, CDR3 DNA. The D gene is left open where the match is weak. A clone size is listed for some rows: how often the clone was seen (once, few, many), or a class if it is expanded.

clone_size: NA; d_call: NA; j_call: TRBJ2-1; v_call: TRBV4-3; cdr3_aa: CASSQVRNEQFF; cdr3_nt: TGCGCCAGCAGCCAAGTACGCAATGAGCAGTTCTTC
clone_size: once; d_call: NA; j_call: TRBJ1-1; v_call: TRBV5-4; cdr3_aa: CASSLNRLNTEAFF; cdr3_nt: TGTGCCAGCAGCTTGAACAGATTAAACACTGAAGCTTTCTTT
clone_size: few; d_call: TRBD2; j_call: TRBJ2-7; v_call: TRBV5-8; cdr3_aa: CASSRLAGEQYF; cdr3_nt: TGTGCCAGCAGCCGACTAGCTGGGGAGCAGTACTTC
clone_size: NA; d_call: NA; j_call: TRBJ1-2; v_call: TRBV7-9; cdr3_aa: CASSFGQNYGYTF; cdr3_nt: TGTGCCAGCAGCTTCGGGCAGAACTATGGCTACACCTTC
clone_size: few; d_call: NA; j_call: TRBJ1-1; v_call: TRBV9; cdr3_aa: CASSVEVDTEAFF; cdr3_nt: TGTGCCAGCAGCGTTGAAGTTGACACTGAAGCTTTCTTT
clone_size: once; d_call: TRBD2; j_call: TRBJ2-3; v_call: TRBV7-2; cdr3_aa: CASSPTSGRWTDTQYF; cdr3_nt: TGTGCCAGCAGCCCTACTAGCGGGAGGTGGACAGATACGCAGTATTTT
clone_size: NA; d_call: TRBD1; j_call: TRBJ2-7; v_call: TRBV5-6; cdr3_aa: CASSSEGQGFYEQYF; cdr3_nt: TGTGCCAGCAGCTCCGAGGGACAGGGCTTCTACGAGCAGTACTTC
clone_size: NA; d_call: NA; j_call: TRBJ2-7; v_call: TRBV6-6; cdr3_aa: CASSYSTSQGYEQYF; cdr3_nt: TGTGCCAGCAGTTACTCTACGTCTCAGGGCTACGAGCAGTACTTC
clone_size: few; d_call: TRBD2; j_call: TRBJ2-3; v_call: TRBV7-3; cdr3_aa: CASSPGLALNTQYF; cdr3_nt: TGTGCCAGCAGCCCGGGACTAGCGTTGAATACGCAGTATTTT
clone_size: NA; d_call: NA; j_call: TRBJ1-3; v_call: TRBV28; cdr3_aa: CASSSIRASGGHTIYF; cdr3_nt: TGTGCCAGCAGCTCGATCCGGGCCTCGGGCGGGCACACCATATATTTT
clone_size: NA; d_call: NA; j_call: TRBJ2-7; v_call: TRBV14; cdr3_aa: CASSQFSYAQYF; cdr3_nt: TGTGCCAGCAGCCAATTTTCTTACGCGCAGTACTTC
clone_size: NA; d_call: TRBD1; j_call: TRBJ2-6; v_call: TRBV5-1; cdr3_aa: CASSNDRAHSGANVLTF; cdr3_nt: TGCGCCAGCAGCAACGACAGGGCTCACTCTGGGGCCAACGTCCTGACTTTC
clone_size: NA; d_call: TRBD2; j_call: TRBJ2-1; v_call: TRBV4-1; cdr3_aa: CASSHASGGIYNEQFF; cdr3_nt: TGCGCCAGCAGCCATGCTAGCGGGGGGATCTACAATGAGCAGTTCTTC
clone_size: NA; d_call: NA; j_call: TRBJ2-6; v_call: TRBV7-2; cdr3_aa: CASSLEVWGQLSGANVLTF; cdr3_nt: TGTGCCAGCAGCTTAGAAGTTTGGGGTCAACTCTCTGGGGCCAACGTCCTGACTTTC
clone_size: NA; d_call: TRBD2; j_call: TRBJ2-7; v_call: TRBV7-2; cdr3_aa: CASSLASSGSAWEQYF; cdr3_nt: TGTGCCAGCAGCTTAGCGTCTAGCGGGAGTGCTTGGGAGCAGTACTTC
clone_size: NA; d_call: NA; j_call: TRBJ2-7; v_call: TRBV6-5; cdr3_aa: CASSSSGVNYEQYF; cdr3_nt: TGTGCCAGCAGCTCATCCGGGGTTAACTACGAGCAGTACTTC
clone_size: NA; d_call: NA; j_call: TRBJ2-7; v_call: TRBV29-1; cdr3_aa: CSVSFGARLPYEQYF; cdr3_nt: TGCAGCGTTTCCTTTGGGGCGAGACTACCCTACGAGCAGTACTTC
clone_size: NA; d_call: NA; j_call: TRBJ1-1; v_call: TRBV7-9; cdr3_aa: CASSLVAGHTEAFF; cdr3_nt: TGTGCCAGCAGCTTAGTTGCAGGGCACACTGAAGCTTTCTTT
clone_size: NA; d_call: NA; j_call: TRBJ2-7; v_call: TRBV29-1; cdr3_aa: CSVENGSSYEQYF; cdr3_nt: TGCAGCGTTGAGAACGGAAGCTCCTACGAGCAGTACTTC
clone_size: NA; d_call: TRBD2; j_call: TRBJ2-5; v_call: TRBV5-6; cdr3_aa: CASSSRGVGTQYF; cdr3_nt: TGTGCCAGCAGCTCGCGGGGGGTTGGGACCCAGTACTTC
clone_size: NA; d_call: TRBD1; j_call: TRBJ2-2; v_call: TRBV12-5; cdr3_aa: CASGSTGLGELFF; cdr3_nt: TGTGCTAGTGGTTCGACAGGGCTGGGGGAGCTGTTTTTT
clone_size: once; d_call: TRBD1; j_call: TRBJ1-2; v_call: TRBV19; cdr3_aa: CASSPDRGVPNYGYTF; cdr3_nt: TGTGCCAGTAGTCCCGACAGGGGAGTTCCTAACTATGGCTACACCTTC
clone_size: NA; d_call: TRBD1; j_call: TRBJ2-7; v_call: TRBV10-3; cdr3_aa: CAIRTAQGAFYEQYF; cdr3_nt: TGTGCCATCAGAACGGCACAGGGGGCTTTTTACGAGCAGTACTTC
clone_size: once; d_call: TRBD2; j_call: TRBJ2-1; v_call: TRBV7-6; cdr3_aa: CASSTGTSGSYNEQFF; cdr3_nt: TGTGCCAGCAGCACCGGGACTAGCGGCTCTTACAATGAGCAGTTCTTC
clone_size: NA; d_call: NA; j_call: TRBJ2-3; v_call: TRBV11-3; cdr3_aa: CASSGTSTDTQYF; cdr3_nt: TGTGCCAGCAGCGGAACCAGCACAGATACGCAGTATTTT
clone_size: NA; d_call: TRBD2; j_call: TRBJ2-2; v_call: TRBV5-1; cdr3_aa: CASSLSLGGAGELFF; cdr3_nt: TGCGCCAGCAGCTTGTCTCTCGGGGGGGCCGGGGAGCTGTTTTTT
clone_size: once; d_call: TRBD1; j_call: TRBJ1-2; v_call: TRBV29-1; cdr3_aa: CSAPTTGGGGYTF; cdr3_nt: TGCAGCGCTCCAACGACAGGGGGTGGTGGCTACACCTTC
clone_size: NA; d_call: NA; j_call: TRBJ1-1; v_call: TRBV5-4; cdr3_aa: CASSLVWGANTEAFF; cdr3_nt: TGTGCCAGCAGCTTGGTATGGGGAGCCAACACTGAAGCTTTCTTT
clone_size: NA; d_call: NA; j_call: TRBJ1-1; v_call: TRBV6-6; cdr3_aa: CASIRTANTEAFF; cdr3_nt: TGTGCCAGCATTCGGACAGCGAACACTGAAGCTTTCTTT